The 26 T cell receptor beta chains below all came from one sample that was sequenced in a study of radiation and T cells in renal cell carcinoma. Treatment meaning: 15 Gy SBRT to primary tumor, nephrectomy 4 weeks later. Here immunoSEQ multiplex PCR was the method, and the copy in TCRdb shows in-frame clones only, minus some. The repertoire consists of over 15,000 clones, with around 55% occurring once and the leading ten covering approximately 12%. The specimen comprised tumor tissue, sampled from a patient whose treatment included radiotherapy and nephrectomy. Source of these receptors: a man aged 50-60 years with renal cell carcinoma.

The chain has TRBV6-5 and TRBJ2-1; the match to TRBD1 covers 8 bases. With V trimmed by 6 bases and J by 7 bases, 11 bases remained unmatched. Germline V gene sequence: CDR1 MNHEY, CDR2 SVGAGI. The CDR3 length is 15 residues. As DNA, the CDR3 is TGTGCCAGCAGGACTCAGGGGGCTTTTATAAATGAGCAGTTCTTC. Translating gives CASRTQGAFINEQFF.

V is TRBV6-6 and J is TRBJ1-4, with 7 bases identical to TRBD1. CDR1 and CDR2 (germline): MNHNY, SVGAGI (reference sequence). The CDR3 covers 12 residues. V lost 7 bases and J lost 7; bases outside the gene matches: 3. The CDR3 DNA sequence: TGTGCCAGCACAGACAGGGTTGAAAAACTGTTTTTT. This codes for CASTDRVEKLFF.

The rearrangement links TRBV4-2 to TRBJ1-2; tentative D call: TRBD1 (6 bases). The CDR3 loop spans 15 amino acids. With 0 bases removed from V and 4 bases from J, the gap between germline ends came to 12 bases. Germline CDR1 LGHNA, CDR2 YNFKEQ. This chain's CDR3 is CASSQDLTGFYGYTF. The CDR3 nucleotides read TGTGCCAGCAGCCAAGATTTGACAGGCTTCTATGGCTACACCTTC.

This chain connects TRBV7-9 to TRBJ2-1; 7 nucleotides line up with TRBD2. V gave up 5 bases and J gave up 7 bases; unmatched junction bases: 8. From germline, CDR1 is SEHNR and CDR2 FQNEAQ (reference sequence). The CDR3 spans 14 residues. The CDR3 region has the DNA TGTGCCAGCAGCGTAGGAGGGAGGGTTAATGAGCAGTTCTTC. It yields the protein CASSVGGRVNEQFF. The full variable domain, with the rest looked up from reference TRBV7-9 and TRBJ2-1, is DTGVSQNPRHKITKRGQNVTFRCDPISEHNRLYWYRQTLGQGPEFLTYFQNEAQLEKSRLLSDRFSAERPKGSFSTLEIQRTEQGDSAMYLCASSVGGRVNEQFFGPGTRLTVL.

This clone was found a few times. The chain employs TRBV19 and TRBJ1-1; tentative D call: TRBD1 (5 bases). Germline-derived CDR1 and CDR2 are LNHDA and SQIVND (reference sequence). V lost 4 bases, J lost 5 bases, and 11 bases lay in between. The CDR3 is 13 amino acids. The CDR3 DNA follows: TGTGCCAGTAGTACGCTAGGGGAGACTGAAGCTTTCTTT. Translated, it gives CASSTLGETEAFF.

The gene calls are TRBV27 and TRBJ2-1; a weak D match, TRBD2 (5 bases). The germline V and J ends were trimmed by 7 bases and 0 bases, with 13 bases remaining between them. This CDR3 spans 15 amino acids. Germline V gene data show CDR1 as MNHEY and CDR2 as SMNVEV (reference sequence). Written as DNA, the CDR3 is TGTGCCAGCACCTTATTCCGGGGCTCCTACAATGAGCAGTTCTTC. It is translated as CASTLFRGSYNEQFF.

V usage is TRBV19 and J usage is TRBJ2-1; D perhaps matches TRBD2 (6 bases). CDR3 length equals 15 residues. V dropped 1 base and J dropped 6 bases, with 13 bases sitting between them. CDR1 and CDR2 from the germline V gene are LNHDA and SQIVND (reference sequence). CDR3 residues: CASSIGSGVGNEQFF. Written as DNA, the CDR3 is TGTGCCAGTAGTATAGGATCGGGAGTAGGCAATGAGCAGTTCTTC. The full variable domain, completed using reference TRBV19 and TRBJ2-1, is DGGITQSPKYLFRKEGQNVTLSCEQNLNHDAMYWYRQDPGQGLRLIYYSQIVNDFQKGDIAEGYSVSREKKESFPLTVTSAQKNPTAFYLCASSIGSGVGNEQFFGPGTRLTVL.

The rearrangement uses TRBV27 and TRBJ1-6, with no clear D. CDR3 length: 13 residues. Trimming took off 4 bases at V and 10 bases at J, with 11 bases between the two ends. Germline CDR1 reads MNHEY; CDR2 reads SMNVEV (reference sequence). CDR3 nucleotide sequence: TGTGCCAGCAGTTCGCGAGCAGGCTCACCCCTCCACTTT. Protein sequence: CASSSRAGSPLHF.

The chain's CDR3 is CSVAGTSGRGTDTQYF. CDR3 nucleotides: TGCAGCGTTGCCGGGACTAGCGGGAGGGGCACAGATACGCAGTATTTT. V gene TRBV29-1 combines with J gene TRBJ2-3, with 16 positions matching TRBD2. With 4 bases clipped from V and 1 base from J, the junction kept 2 bases outside the gene matches. CDR3 length equals 16 residues. Germline assignment: CDR1 SQVTM and CDR2 ANQGSEA.

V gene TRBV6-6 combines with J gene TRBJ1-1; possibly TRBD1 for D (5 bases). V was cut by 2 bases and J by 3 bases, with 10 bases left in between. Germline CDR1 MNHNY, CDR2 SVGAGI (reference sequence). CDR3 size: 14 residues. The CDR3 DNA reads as TGTGCCAGCAGTTACATCTCGGGGGACACTGAAGCTTTCTTT. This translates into CASSYISGDTEAFF.

CDR3 in amino acids: CASSVSPGLAGGHKYPDTGELFF. CDR3 bases: TGTGCCAGCAGCGTATCACCGGGACTAGCGGGGGGACACAAGTACCCCGACACCGGGGAGCTGTTTTTT. The chain links TRBV9 to TRBJ2-2; 15 bases line up with TRBD2. The germline V gene has CDR1 SGDLS and CDR2 YYNGEE. Trimming at V came to 1 base and at J to 3 bases, leaving 19 bases not matched to a gene. The length of the CDR3 is 23 residues.

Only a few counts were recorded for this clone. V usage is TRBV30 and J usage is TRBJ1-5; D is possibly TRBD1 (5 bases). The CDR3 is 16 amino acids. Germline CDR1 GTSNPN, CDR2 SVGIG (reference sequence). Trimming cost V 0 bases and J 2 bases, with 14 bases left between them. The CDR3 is CAWSVRLRGGNQPQHF. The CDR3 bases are TGTGCCTGGAGTGTACGATTGAGGGGCGGCAATCAGCCCCAGCATTTT.

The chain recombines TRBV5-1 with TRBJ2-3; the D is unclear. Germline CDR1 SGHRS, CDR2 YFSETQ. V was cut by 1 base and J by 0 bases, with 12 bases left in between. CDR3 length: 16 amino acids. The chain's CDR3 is CASSLYTTDSTDTQYF. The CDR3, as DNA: TGCGCCAGCAGCTTGTACACGACGGATAGCACAGATACGCAGTATTTT.

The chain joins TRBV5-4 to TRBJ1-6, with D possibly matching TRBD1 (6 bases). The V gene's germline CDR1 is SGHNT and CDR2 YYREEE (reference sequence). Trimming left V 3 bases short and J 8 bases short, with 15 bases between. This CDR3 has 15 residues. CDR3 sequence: CASSSPEGGDSPLHF. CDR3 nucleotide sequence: TGTGCCAGCAGCTCCCCGGAGGGGGGGGATTCACCCCTCCACTTT.

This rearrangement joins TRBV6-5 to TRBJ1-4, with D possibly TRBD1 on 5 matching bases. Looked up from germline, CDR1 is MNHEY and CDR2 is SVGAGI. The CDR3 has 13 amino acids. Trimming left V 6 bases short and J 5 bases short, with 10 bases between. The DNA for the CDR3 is TGTGCCAGCAGCAGGGAAAGAAATGAAAAACTGTTTTTT. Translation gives CASSRERNEKLFF.

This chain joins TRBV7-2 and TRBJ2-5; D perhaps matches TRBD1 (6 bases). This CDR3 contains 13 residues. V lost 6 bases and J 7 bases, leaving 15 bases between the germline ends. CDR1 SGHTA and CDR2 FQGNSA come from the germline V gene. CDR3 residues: CASRLTGYGTQYF. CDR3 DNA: TGTGCCAGCAGATTAACAGGGTACGGGACCCAGTACTTC.

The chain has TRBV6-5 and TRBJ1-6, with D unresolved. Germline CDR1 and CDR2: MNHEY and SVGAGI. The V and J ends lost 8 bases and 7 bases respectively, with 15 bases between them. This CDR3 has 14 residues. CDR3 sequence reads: CASLKLDGNSPLHF. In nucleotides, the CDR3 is TGTGCCAGCTTAAAGCTTGACGGGAATTCACCCCTCCACTTT.

In DNA, the CDR3 is TGTGCCAGCAACCCTAGCGGGGGTTCAGAGACCCAGTACTTC. Translated, it gives CASNPSGGSETQYF. The rearrangement links TRBV11-2 to TRBJ2-5; 10 bases agree with TRBD2. Unmatched junction bases numbered 6, after V lost 7 bases and J lost 4 bases. This CDR3 region has 14 residues. Germline V CDR1 and CDR2: SGHAT, FQNNGV.

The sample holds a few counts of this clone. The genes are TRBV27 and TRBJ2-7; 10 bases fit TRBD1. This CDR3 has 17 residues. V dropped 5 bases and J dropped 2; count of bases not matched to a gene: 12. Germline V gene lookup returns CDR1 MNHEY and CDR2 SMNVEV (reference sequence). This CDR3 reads CASSQRDRGSQAYEQYF. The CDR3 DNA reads TGTGCCAGCAGTCAAAGGGACAGGGGATCGCAAGCCTACGAGCAGTACTTC.

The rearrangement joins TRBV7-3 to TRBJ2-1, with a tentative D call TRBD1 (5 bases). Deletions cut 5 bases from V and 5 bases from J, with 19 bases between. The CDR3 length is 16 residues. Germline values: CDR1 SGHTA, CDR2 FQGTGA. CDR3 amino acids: CASSPQAAGFNNEQFF. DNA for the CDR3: TGTGCCAGCAGCCCCCAGGCAGCAGGGTTTAACAATGAGCAGTTCTTC.

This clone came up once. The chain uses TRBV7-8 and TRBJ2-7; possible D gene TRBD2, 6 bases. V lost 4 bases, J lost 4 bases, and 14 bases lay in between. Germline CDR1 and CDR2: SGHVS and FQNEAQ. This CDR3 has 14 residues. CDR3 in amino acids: CASSSGARGYEQYF. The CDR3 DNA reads TGTGCCAGCAGCTCAGGAGCCCGGGGGTACGAGCAGTACTTC.

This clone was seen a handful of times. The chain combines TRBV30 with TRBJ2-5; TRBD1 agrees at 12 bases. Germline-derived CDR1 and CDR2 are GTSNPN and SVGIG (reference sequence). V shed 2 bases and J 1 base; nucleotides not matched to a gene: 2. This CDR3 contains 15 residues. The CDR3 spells CAWSPGQGAQETQYF. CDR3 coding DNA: TGTGCCTGGAGTCCGGGACAGGGGGCCCAAGAGACCCAGTACTTC.

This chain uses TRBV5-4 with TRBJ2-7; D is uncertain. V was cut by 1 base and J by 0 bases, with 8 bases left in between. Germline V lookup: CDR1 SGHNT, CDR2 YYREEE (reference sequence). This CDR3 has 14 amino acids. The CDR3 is CASSLSRNSYEQYF. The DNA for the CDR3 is TGTGCCAGCAGCTTGTCCAGAAACTCCTACGAGCAGTACTTC.

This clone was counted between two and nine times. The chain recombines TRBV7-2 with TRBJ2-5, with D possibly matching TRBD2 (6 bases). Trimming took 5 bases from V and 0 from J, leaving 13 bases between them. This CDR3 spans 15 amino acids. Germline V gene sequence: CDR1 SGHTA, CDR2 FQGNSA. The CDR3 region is CASSVNGGNQETQYF. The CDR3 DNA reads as TGTGCCAGCAGCGTGAACGGGGGAAACCAAGAGACCCAGTACTTC. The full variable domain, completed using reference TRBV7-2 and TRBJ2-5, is GAGVSQSPSNKVTEKGKDVELRCDPISGHTALYWYRQSLGQGLEFLIYFQGNSAPDKSGLPSDRFSAERTGGSVSTLTIQRTQQEDSAVYLCASSVNGGNQETQYFGPGTRLLVL.

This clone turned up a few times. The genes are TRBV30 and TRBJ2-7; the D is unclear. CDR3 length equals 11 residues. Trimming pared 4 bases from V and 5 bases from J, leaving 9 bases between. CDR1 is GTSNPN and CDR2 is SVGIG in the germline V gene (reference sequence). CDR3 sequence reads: CAWIWVNEQYF. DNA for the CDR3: TGTGCCTGGATTTGGGTTAACGAGCAGTACTTC. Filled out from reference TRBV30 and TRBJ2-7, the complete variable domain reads SQTIHQWPATLVQPVGSPLSLECTVEGTSNPNLYWYRQAAGRGLQLLFYSVGIGQISSEVPQNLSASRPQDRQFILSSKKLLLSDSGFYLCAWIWVNEQYFGPGTRLTVT.

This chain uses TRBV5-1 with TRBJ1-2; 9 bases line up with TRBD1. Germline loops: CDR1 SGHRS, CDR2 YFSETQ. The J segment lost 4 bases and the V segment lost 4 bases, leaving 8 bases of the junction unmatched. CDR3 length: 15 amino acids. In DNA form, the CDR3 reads TGCGCCAGCAGCACAGGGGACAGGGCCCTCTATGGCTACACCTTC. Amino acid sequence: CASSTGDRALYGYTF.